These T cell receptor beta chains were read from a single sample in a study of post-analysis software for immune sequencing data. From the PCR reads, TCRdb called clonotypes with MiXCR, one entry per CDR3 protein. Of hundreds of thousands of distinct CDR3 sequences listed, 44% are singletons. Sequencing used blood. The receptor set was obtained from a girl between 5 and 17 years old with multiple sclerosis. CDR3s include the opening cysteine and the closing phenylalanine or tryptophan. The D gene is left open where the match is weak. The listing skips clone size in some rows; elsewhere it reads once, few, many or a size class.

cdr3_aa: CASSRIEARSEQYF
cdr3_nt: TGTGCCAGCAGTCGAATAGAGGCTAGAAGCGAGCAGTACTTC
j_call: TRBJ2-7
clone_size: few
d_call: .
v_call: TRBV12-3/TRBV12-4

cdr3_aa: CASSYLLDAQTYEQYF
cdr3_nt: TGTGCCAGCAGCTACCTCCTCGACGCGCAGACCTACGAGCAGTACTTC
j_call: TRBJ2-7
clone_size: .
d_call: .
v_call: TRBV6-6

cdr3_aa: CASTPGQGAQPQHF
cdr3_nt: TGTGCCAGCACTCCGGGACAGGGGGCCCAGCCCCAGCATTTT
j_call: TRBJ1-5
clone_size: .
d_call: TRBD1
v_call: TRBV12-3/TRBV12-4

cdr3_aa: CSVAPTSGPRQGQYF
cdr3_nt: TGCAGCGTGGCCCCGACTAGCGGTCCCCGCCAAGGGCAGTACTTC
j_call: TRBJ2-4
clone_size: .
d_call: TRBD2
v_call: TRBV29-1

cdr3_aa: CASSSFVGGDSPLHF
cdr3_nt: TGCGCCAGCAGCTCATTCGTCGGGGGGGATTCACCCCTCCACTTT
j_call: TRBJ1-6
clone_size: .
d_call: .
v_call: TRBV5-1

cdr3_aa: CSASGDRFTTNEKPFF
cdr3_nt: TGCAGTGCTAGCGGGGACAGGTTCACAACTAATGAAAAACCGTTTTTT
j_call: TRBJ1-4
clone_size: .
d_call: TRBD1
v_call: TRBV20-1

cdr3_aa: CSARRRDSSYEQYF
cdr3_nt: TGCAGTGCTAGAAGGCGGGACAGCTCCTACGAGCAGTACTTC
j_call: TRBJ2-7
clone_size: .
d_call: .
v_call: TRBV20-1

cdr3_aa: CASSSERSTGELFF
cdr3_nt: TGTGCCAGCTCGAGCGAGAGGAGCACCGGGGAGCTGTTTTTT
j_call: TRBJ2-2
clone_size: few
d_call: .
v_call: TRBV2

cdr3_aa: CASRQPLGQGYGYTF
cdr3_nt: TGCGCCAGCAGACAGCCCCTGGGACAGGGTTATGGCTACACCTTC
j_call: TRBJ1-2
clone_size: few
d_call: TRBD1
v_call: TRBV4-1

cdr3_aa: CAWSGGLAGTYEQYF
cdr3_nt: TGTGCCTGGAGTGGCGGACTAGCGGGAACCTACGAGCAGTACTTC
j_call: TRBJ2-7
clone_size: .
d_call: TRBD2
v_call: TRBV30

cdr3_aa: CSVEVDRLNEQFF
cdr3_nt: TGCAGCGTTGAAGTTGACAGGCTCAATGAGCAGTTCTTC
j_call: TRBJ2-1
clone_size: .
d_call: .
v_call: TRBV29-1

cdr3_aa: CASSAPLAAKNIQYF
cdr3_nt: TGTGCCAGCAGCGCTCCCCTAGCGGCCAAAAACATTCAGTACTTC
j_call: TRBJ2-4
clone_size: few
d_call: .
v_call: TRBV12-3/TRBV12-4

cdr3_aa: CATSTGPEAFF
cdr3_nt: TGTGCCACTTCGACCGGGCCTGAAGCTTTCTTT
j_call: TRBJ1-1
clone_size: .
d_call: .
v_call: TRBV12-3/TRBV12-4

cdr3_aa: CASSLGLAGAGTGELFF
cdr3_nt: TGTGCCAGCAGCTTAGGACTAGCGGGAGCCGGCACCGGGGAGCTGTTTTTT
j_call: TRBJ2-2
clone_size: .
d_call: TRBD2
v_call: TRBV7-8

cdr3_aa: CSARDETGGRTEAFF
cdr3_nt: TGCAGTGCTAGAGACGAGACAGGGGGGAGAACTGAAGCTTTCTTT
j_call: TRBJ1-1
clone_size: few
d_call: TRBD1
v_call: TRBV20-1

cdr3_aa: CASSRGWSDTEAFF
cdr3_nt: TGTGCCAGCAGTAGGGGGTGGAGCGACACTGAAGCTTTCTTT
j_call: TRBJ1-1
clone_size: .
d_call: .
v_call: TRBV6-5

cdr3_aa: CASALAGDEQYF
cdr3_nt: TGCGCCAGCGCACTAGCGGGGGACGAGCAGTACTTC
j_call: TRBJ2-7
clone_size: .
d_call: TRBD2
v_call: TRBV10-2

cdr3_aa: CASSQGSGLYNEQFF
cdr3_nt: TGCGCCAGCAGCCAAGGGTCGGGGCTATACAATGAGCAGTTCTTC
j_call: TRBJ2-1
clone_size: .
d_call: .
v_call: TRBV4-1

cdr3_aa: CASSISAEPGELFF
cdr3_nt: TGTGCCAGCAGTATTAGCGCCGAACCCGGGGAGCTGTTTTTT
j_call: TRBJ2-2
clone_size: .
d_call: .
v_call: TRBV27

cdr3_aa: CAISPGNYEQYF
cdr3_nt: TGTGCCATCAGCCCAGGGAACTACGAGCAGTACTTC
j_call: TRBJ2-7
clone_size: few
d_call: .
v_call: TRBV10-3

cdr3_aa: CASSSVRESDKNIQYF
cdr3_nt: TGTGCCAGCAGTTCCGTGCGGGAGAGCGACAAAAACATTCAGTACTTC
j_call: TRBJ2-4
clone_size: once
d_call: TRBD2
v_call: TRBV6-4

cdr3_aa: CASSLSQGDERYF
cdr3_nt: TGTGCCAGCAGCTTATCCCAGGGGGACGAGCGGTACTTC
j_call: TRBJ2-7
clone_size: .
d_call: TRBD1
v_call: TRBV7-6

cdr3_aa: CSARDKSPEKLFF
cdr3_nt: TGCAGTGCTAGAGATAAAAGCCCTGAAAAACTGTTTTTT
j_call: TRBJ1-4
clone_size: .
d_call: .
v_call: TRBV20-1

cdr3_aa: CSASSTGGSYEQYF
cdr3_nt: TGCAGTGCTAGTTCGACAGGGGGGAGCTACGAGCAGTACTTC
j_call: TRBJ2-7
clone_size: few
d_call: TRBD1
v_call: TRBV20-1

cdr3_aa: CASSLVGDSQETQYF
cdr3_nt: TGCGCCAGCAGCTTGGTCGGGGACAGTCAAGAGACCCAGTACTTC
j_call: TRBJ2-5
clone_size: .
d_call: TRBD1
v_call: TRBV5-1

cdr3_aa: CAISSGTSLNEQFF
cdr3_nt: TGTGCCATCAGTTCCGGGACTAGCCTCAATGAGCAGTTCTTC
j_call: TRBJ2-1
clone_size: .
d_call: TRBD2
v_call: TRBV10-3

cdr3_aa: CSVAGLADYNEQFF
cdr3_nt: TGCAGCGTTGCCGGGCTAGCGGATTACAATGAGCAGTTCTTC
j_call: TRBJ2-1
clone_size: .
d_call: TRBD2
v_call: TRBV29-1

cdr3_aa: CSVGTSQETQYF
cdr3_nt: TGCAGCGTCGGGACTAGCCAAGAGACCCAGTACTTC
j_call: TRBJ2-5
clone_size: .
d_call: TRBD2
v_call: TRBV29-1

cdr3_aa: CAISESSIPAGDLQETQYF
cdr3_nt: TGTGCCATCAGTGAGTCTTCTATCCCGGCAGGAGATCTCCAAGAGACCCAGTACTTC
j_call: TRBJ2-5
clone_size: .
d_call: .
v_call: TRBV10-3

cdr3_aa: CASSAAGIGYTF
cdr3_nt: TGTGCCAGCAGCGCGGCAGGGATTGGCTACACCTTC
j_call: TRBJ1-2
clone_size: few
d_call: .
v_call: TRBV7-9

cdr3_aa: CASSFSAGLYTDTQYF
cdr3_nt: TGTGCCAGCAGTTTTTCGGCGGGCCTATACACAGATACGCAGTATTTT
j_call: TRBJ2-3
clone_size: few
d_call: .
v_call: TRBV12-3/TRBV12-4

cdr3_aa: CASSQEGRHTEAFF
cdr3_nt: TGTGCCAGCAGCCAAGAGGGCCGTCACACTGAAGCTTTCTTT
j_call: TRBJ1-1
clone_size: .
d_call: .
v_call: TRBV3-1

cdr3_aa: CASSSVALYEQYF
cdr3_nt: TGTGCCAGCAGTTCGGTGGCACTCTACGAGCAGTACTTC
j_call: TRBJ2-7
clone_size: .
d_call: .
v_call: TRBV5-6

cdr3_aa: CASSSRSSGPYEQYF
cdr3_nt: TGTGCCAGCAGCTCACGGTCTAGCGGGCCCTACGAGCAGTACTTC
j_call: TRBJ2-7
clone_size: few
d_call: TRBD2
v_call: TRBV7-9

cdr3_aa: CASSLGRPYEQYF
cdr3_nt: TGTGCCAGCAGTTTGGGGCGCCCCTACGAGCAGTACTTC
j_call: TRBJ2-7
clone_size: .
d_call: .
v_call: TRBV12-3/TRBV12-4

cdr3_aa: CASSLDREDEQYF
cdr3_nt: TGTGCCAGCAGCTTAGACAGGGAGGACGAGCAGTACTTC
j_call: TRBJ2-7
clone_size: .
d_call: .
v_call: TRBV7-7

cdr3_aa: CASSQEAGGNTDTQYF
cdr3_nt: TGTGCCAGCAGCCAAGAAGCAGGGGGAAACACAGATACGCAGTATTTT
j_call: TRBJ2-3
clone_size: .
d_call: TRBD1
v_call: TRBV4-2

cdr3_aa: CASSPGASNQPQHF
cdr3_nt: TGTGCCAGCAGCCCCGGCGCTAGCAATCAGCCCCAGCATTTT
j_call: TRBJ1-5
clone_size: .
d_call: .
v_call: TRBV7-9

cdr3_aa: CSAQPTSGMGYEQYF
cdr3_nt: TGCAGTGCCCAACCGACTAGCGGGATGGGCTACGAGCAGTACTTC
j_call: TRBJ2-7
clone_size: .
d_call: TRBD2
v_call: TRBV20-1

cdr3_aa: CASSSLTGYTEKLFF
cdr3_nt: TGTGCCAGCAGTTCCTTGACAGGGTATACTGAAAAACTGTTTTTT
j_call: TRBJ1-4
clone_size: .
d_call: TRBD1
v_call: TRBV12-3/TRBV12-4

cdr3_aa: CASSISPPQSYGYTF
cdr3_nt: TGTGCCAGCAGTATTAGCCCTCCTCAGAGCTATGGCTACACCTTC
j_call: TRBJ1-2
clone_size: .
d_call: .
v_call: TRBV12-3/TRBV12-4

cdr3_aa: CASSYSPGTRGNNEQFF
cdr3_nt: TGTGCCAGCAGTTACTCTCCGGGGACTAGAGGAAACAATGAGCAGTTCTTC
j_call: TRBJ2-1
clone_size: .
d_call: TRBD2
v_call: TRBV6-5

cdr3_aa: CASSLAHSDNYGYTF
cdr3_nt: TGTGCCAGCAGCTTAGCGCACTCGGATAACTATGGCTACACCTTC
j_call: TRBJ1-2
clone_size: .
d_call: .
v_call: TRBV7-9

cdr3_aa: CASSFDAGRAYEQYF
cdr3_nt: TGTGCCAGCAGTTTCGATGCGGGCAGGGCCTACGAGCAGTACTTC
j_call: TRBJ2-7
clone_size: .
d_call: .
v_call: TRBV12-3/TRBV12-4

cdr3_aa: CASSLDEGGTEAFF
cdr3_nt: TGTGCCAGCAGCTTAGACGAGGGGGGCACTGAAGCTTTCTTT
j_call: TRBJ1-1
clone_size: few
d_call: .
v_call: TRBV7-6